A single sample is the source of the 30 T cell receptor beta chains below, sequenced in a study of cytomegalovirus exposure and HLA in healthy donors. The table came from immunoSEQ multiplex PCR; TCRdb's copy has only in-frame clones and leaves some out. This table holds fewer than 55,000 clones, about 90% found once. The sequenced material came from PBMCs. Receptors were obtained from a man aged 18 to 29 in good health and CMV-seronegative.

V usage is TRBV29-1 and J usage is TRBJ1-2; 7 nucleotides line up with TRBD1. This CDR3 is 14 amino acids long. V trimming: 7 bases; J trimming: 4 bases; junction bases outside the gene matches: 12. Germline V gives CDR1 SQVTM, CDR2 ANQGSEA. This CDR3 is CSGVSGQSPYGYTF. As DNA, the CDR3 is TGCAGCGGAGTCTCGGGACAGTCCCCCTATGGCTACACCTTC.

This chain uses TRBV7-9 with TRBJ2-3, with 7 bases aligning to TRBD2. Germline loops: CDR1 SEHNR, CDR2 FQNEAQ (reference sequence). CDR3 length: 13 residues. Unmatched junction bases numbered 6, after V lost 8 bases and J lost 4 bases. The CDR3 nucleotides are TGTGCCAGCGTACCGGGGGGATCAGATACGCAGTATTTT. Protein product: CASVPGGSDTQYF.

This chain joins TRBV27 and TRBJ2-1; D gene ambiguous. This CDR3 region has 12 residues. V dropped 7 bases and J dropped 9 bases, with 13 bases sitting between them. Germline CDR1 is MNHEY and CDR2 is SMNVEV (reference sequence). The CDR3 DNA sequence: TGTGCCAGCAAGAAACCGGTCGGTGAGCAGTTCTTC. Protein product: CASKKPVGEQFF.

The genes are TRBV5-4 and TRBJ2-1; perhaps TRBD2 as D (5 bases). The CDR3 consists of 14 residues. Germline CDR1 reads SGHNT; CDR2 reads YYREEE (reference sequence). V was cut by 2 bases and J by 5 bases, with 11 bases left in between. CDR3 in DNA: TGTGCCAGCAGCTTAGGAGACTACCACAATGAGCAGTTCTTC. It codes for CASSLGDYHNEQFF.

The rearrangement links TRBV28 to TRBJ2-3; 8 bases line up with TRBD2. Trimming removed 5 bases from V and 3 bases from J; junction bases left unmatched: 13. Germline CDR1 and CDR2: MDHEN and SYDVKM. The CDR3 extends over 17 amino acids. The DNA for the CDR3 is TGTGCCAGCAGTCCCCTGACAGGCCGGGAGGGGACAGATACGCAGTATTTT. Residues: CASSPLTGREGTDTQYF.

The CDR3 here is CASRQSGGSGEQYF. In DNA form, the CDR3 reads TGTGCCAGCAGGCAGTCAGGGGGCTCGGGCGAGCAGTACTTC. The chain joins TRBV7-9 to TRBJ2-7; TRBD1 aligns across 8 bases. V shed 6 bases and J 6 bases; nucleotides not matched to a gene: 10. There are 14 residues in the CDR3. From germline, CDR1 is SEHNR and CDR2 FQNEAQ (reference sequence).

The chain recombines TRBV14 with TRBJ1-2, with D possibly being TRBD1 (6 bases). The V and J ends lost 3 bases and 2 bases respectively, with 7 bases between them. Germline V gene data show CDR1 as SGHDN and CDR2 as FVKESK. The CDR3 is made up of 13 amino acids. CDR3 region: CASSQTGNYGYTF. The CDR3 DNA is TGTGCCAGCAGCCAGACAGGCAACTATGGCTACACCTTC.

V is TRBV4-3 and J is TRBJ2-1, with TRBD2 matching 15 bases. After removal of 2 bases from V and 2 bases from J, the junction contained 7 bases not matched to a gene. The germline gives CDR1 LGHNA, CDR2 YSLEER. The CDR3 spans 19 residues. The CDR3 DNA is TGCGCCAGCAGCCAAAGGACTAGCGGGAGGGATTTTCCCTACAATGAGCAGTTCTTC. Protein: CASSQRTSGRDFPYNEQFF.

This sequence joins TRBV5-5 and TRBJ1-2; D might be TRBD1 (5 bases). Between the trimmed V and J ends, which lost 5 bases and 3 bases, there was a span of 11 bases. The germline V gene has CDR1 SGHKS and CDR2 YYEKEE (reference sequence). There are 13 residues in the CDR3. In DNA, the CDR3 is TGTGCCAGCAGAGGCCAGGGCTACTATGGCTACACCTTC. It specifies CASRGQGYYGYTF.

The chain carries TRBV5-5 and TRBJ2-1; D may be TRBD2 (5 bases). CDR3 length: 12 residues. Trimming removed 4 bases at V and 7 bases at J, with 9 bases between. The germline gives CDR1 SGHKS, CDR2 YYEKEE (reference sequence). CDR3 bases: TGTGCCAGCAGCGTCGGACTTAATGAGCAGTTCTTC. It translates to CASSVGLNEQFF.

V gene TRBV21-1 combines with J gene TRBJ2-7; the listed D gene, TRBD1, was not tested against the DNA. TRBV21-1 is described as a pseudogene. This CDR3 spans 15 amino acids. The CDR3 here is CASSKWQGFSYEQYF. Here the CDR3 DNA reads TGTGCCAGCAGCAAATGGCAGGGGTTTTCCTACGAGCAGTACTTC.

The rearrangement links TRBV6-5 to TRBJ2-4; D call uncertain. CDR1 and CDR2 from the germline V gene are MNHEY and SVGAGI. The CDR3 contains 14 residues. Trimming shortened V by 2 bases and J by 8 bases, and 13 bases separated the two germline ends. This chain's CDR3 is CASSYGQSNDIQYF. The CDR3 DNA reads TGTGCCAGCAGTTACGGGCAGAGCAATGACATTCAGTACTTC.

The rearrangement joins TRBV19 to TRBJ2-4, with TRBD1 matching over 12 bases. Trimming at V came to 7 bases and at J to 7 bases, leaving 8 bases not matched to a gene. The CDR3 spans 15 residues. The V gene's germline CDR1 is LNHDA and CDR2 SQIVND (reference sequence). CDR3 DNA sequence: TGTGCCAGTAACTCGCGGGGACAGGGGGCCAACATTCAGTACTTC. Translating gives CASNSRGQGANIQYF.

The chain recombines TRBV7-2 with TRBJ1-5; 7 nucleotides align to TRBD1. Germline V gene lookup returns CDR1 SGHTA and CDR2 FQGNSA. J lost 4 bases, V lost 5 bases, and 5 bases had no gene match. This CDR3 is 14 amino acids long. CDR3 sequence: CASSTRQGNQPQHF. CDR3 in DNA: TGTGCCAGCAGCACCCGACAGGGAAATCAGCCCCAGCATTTT.

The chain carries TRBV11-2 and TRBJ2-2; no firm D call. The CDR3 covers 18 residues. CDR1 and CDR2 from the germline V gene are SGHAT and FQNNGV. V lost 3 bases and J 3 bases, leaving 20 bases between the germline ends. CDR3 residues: CASSFPQRHSLDTGELFF. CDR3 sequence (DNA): TGTGCCAGCAGCTTTCCCCAACGTCACAGCTTGGACACCGGGGAGCTGTTTTTT.

The CDR3 DNA sequence: TGTGCCAGCAGTCCACCATCGACGGGGGGCTACGAGCAGTACTTC. This translates into CASSPPSTGGYEQYF. The chain has TRBV28 and TRBJ2-7, with 7 bases fitting TRBD2. The CDR3 runs 15 residues. Germline V lookup: CDR1 MDHEN, CDR2 SYDVKM. After removal of 5 bases from V and 3 bases from J, the junction contained 10 bases not matched to a gene.

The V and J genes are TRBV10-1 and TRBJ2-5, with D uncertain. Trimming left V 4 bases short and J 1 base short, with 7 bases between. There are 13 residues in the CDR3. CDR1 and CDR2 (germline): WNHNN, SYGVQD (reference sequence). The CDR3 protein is CASSVGLQETQYF. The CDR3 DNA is TGCGCCAGCAGTGTGGGCCTCCAAGAGACCCAGTACTTC.

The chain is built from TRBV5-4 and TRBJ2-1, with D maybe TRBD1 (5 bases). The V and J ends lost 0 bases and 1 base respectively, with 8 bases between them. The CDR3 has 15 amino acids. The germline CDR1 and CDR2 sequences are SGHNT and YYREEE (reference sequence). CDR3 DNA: TGTGCCAGCAGCTTGGCCAGGGTGTCCTACAATGAGCAGTTCTTC. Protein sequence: CASSLARVSYNEQFF.

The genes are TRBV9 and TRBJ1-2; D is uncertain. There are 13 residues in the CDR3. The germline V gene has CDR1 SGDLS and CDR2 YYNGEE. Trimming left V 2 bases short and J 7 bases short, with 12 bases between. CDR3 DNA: TGTGCCAGCAGCGTCGGGATAGGGCGTGGCTACACCTTC. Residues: CASSVGIGRGYTF. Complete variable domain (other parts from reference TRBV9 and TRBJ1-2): DSGVTQTPKHLITATGQRVTLRCSPRSGDLSVYWYQQSLDQGLQFLIQYYNGEERAKGNILERFSAQQFPDLHSELNLSSLELGDSALYFCASSVGIGRGYTFGSGTRLTVV.

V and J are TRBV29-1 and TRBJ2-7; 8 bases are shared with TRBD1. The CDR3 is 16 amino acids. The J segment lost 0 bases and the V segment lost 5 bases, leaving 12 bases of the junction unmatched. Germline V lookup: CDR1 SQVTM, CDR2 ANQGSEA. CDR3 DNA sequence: TGCAGCGTTTTAGGAGCTCTGGACAGGGTCTCCTACGAGCAGTACTTC. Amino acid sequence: CSVLGALDRVSYEQYF.

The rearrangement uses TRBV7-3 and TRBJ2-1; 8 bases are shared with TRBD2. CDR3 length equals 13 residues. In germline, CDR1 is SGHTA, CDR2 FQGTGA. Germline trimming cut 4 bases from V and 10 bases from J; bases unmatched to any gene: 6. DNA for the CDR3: TGTGCCAGCAGCTCCATTAGCGGGAACGAGCAGTTCTTC. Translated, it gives CASSSISGNEQFF.

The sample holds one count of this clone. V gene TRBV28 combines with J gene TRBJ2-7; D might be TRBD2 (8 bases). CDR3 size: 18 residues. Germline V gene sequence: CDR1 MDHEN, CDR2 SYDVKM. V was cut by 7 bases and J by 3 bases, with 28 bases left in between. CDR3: CASTVTGWRREDDYEQYF. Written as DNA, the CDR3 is TGTGCCAGCACGGTGACAGGGTGGAGGCGGGAGGATGACTACGAGCAGTACTTC. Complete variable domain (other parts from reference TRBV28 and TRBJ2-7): DVKVTQSSRYLVKRTGEKVFLECVQDMDHENMFWYRQDPGLGLRLIYFSYDVKMKEKGDIPEGYSVSREKKERFSLILESASTNQTSMYLCASTVTGWRREDDYEQYFGPGTRLTVT.

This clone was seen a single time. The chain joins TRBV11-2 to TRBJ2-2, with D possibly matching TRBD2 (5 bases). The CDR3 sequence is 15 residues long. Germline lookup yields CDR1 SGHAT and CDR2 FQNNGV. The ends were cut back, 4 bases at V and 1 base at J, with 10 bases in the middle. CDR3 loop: CASSWTGMNTGELFF. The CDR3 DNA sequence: TGTGCCAGCAGCTGGACGGGAATGAACACCGGGGAGCTGTTTTTT.

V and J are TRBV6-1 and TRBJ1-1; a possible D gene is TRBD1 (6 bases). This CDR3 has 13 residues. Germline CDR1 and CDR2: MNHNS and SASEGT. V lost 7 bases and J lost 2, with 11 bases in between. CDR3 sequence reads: CASTAGGNTEAFF. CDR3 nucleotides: TGTGCCAGCACTGCTGGGGGCAACACTGAAGCTTTCTTT.

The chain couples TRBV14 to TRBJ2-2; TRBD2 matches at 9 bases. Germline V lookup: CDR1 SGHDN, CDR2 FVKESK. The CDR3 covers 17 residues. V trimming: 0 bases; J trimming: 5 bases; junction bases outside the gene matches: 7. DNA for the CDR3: TGTGCCAGCAGCCAAGATTTGCGGGAGGGCCGAACCGGGGAGCTGTTTTTT. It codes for CASSQDLREGRTGELFF.

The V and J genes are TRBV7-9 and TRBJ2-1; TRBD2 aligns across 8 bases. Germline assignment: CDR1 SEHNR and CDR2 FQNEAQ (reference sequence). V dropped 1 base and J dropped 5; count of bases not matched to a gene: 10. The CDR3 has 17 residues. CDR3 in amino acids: CASSLVPIGLAHNEQFF. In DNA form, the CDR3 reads TGTGCCAGCAGCTTAGTTCCTATAGGACTAGCACACAATGAGCAGTTCTTC.

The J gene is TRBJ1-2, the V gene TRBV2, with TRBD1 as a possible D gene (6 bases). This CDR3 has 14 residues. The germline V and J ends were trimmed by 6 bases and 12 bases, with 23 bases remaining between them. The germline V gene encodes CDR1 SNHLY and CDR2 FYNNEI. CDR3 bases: TGTGCCAGCAGCCCCGGCTCGTCAGACAGGAAACACACCTTC. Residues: CASSPGSSDRKHTF.

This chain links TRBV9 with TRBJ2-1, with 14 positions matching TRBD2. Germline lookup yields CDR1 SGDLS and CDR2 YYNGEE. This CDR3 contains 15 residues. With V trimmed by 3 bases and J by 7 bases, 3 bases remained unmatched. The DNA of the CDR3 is TGTGCCAGCAGCGCTGGACTAGCGGGAGGAAATGAGCAGTTCTTC. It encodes CASSAGLAGGNEQFF.

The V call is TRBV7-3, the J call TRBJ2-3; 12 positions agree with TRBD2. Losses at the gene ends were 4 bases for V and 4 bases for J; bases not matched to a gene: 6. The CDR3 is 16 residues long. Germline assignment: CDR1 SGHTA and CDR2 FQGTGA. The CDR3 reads CASSSGLAGKADTQYF. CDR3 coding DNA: TGTGCCAGCAGCTCCGGACTAGCGGGAAAAGCAGATACGCAGTATTTT.

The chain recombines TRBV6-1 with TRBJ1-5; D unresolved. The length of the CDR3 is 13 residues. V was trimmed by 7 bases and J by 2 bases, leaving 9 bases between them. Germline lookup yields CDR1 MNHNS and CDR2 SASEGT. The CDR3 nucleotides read TGTGCCAGCACGACAAAGGGCAATCAGCCCCAGCATTTT. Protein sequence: CASTTKGNQPQHF.